A single sample is the source of the 27 T cell receptor beta chains below, sequenced in a study of T cell responses to AZD1222 COVID-19 vaccine. Profiling relied on immunoSEQ multiplex PCR, and the TCRdb table lists in-frame clones only, not all of them. The table shows roughly 120,000 clones, with 88% occurring only once. The starting material was peripheral blood, obtained on day 0 of AZD1222 vaccination. The receptors come from an adult in good health.

This rearrangement joins TRBV7-9 to TRBJ1-2, with D unresolved. Trimming shortened V by 0 bases and J by 6 bases, and 8 bases separated the two germline ends. The CDR3 is 13 amino acids. Germline V gives CDR1 SEHNR, CDR2 FQNEAQ (reference sequence). The CDR3 loop is CASSLAGRNGYTF. DNA for the CDR3: TGTGCCAGCAGCTTAGCAGGGCGGAATGGCTACACCTTC. The full variable domain, completed using reference TRBV7-9 and TRBJ1-2, is DTGVSQNPRHKITKRGQNVTFRCDPISEHNRLYWYRQTLGQGPEFLTYFQNEAQLEKSRLLSDRFSAERPKGSFSTLEIQRTEQGDSAMYLCASSLAGRNGYTFGSGTRLTVV.

The chain carries TRBV7-6 and TRBJ2-3; 9 bases are shared with TRBD1. The CDR3 loop spans 17 amino acids. The J segment lost 2 bases and the V segment lost 4 bases, leaving 10 bases of the junction unmatched. CDR1 and CDR2 (germline): SGHVS, FNYEAQ. The CDR3 DNA is TGTGCCAGCAGCTCGGGACAGGGATCGCTGTACACAGATACGCAGTATTTT. Amino acid sequence: CASSSGQGSLYTDTQYF.

The chain couples TRBV7-9 to TRBJ1-4; D gene uncertain. CDR1 and CDR2 (germline): SEHNR, FQNEAQ (reference sequence). The CDR3 is 13 residues long. Trimming left V 4 bases short and J 8 bases short, with 11 bases between. As DNA, the CDR3 is TGTGCCAGCAGCTCAGTTGTGGGGGAAAAACTGTTTTTT. Its translation is CASSSVVGEKLFF.

This chain connects TRBV3-1 (or the pseudogene TRBV3-2) to TRBJ1-2; D not resolved. Germline CDR1 is LGHDT and CDR2 is YNNKEL (reference sequence). CDR3 size: 16 residues. With 0 bases removed from V and 4 bases from J, the gap between germline ends came to 15 bases. The CDR3 region has the DNA TGTGCCAGCAGCCAAGATTGGCAGCGGAATATCTATGGCTACACCTTC. It specifies CASSQDWQRNIYGYTF.

The chain has TRBV5-1 and TRBJ1-6; D may be TRBD1 (5 bases). The CDR3 is 15 residues long. Germline V gene sequence: CDR1 SGHRS, CDR2 YFSETQ. Trimming took off 0 bases at V and 9 bases at J, with 13 bases between the two ends. The CDR3 nucleotides read TGCGCCAGCAGCTTGGCCGGCAGGGACTCTTCACCCCTCCACTTT. Protein product: CASSLAGRDSSPLHF.

The chain recombines TRBV5-4 with TRBJ2-4, with D possibly matching TRBD2 (6 bases). Germline V lookup: CDR1 SGHNT, CDR2 YYREEE (reference sequence). The germline V and J ends were trimmed by 4 bases and 5 bases, with 16 bases remaining between them. The CDR3 runs 15 residues. For the CDR3, the DNA is TGTGCCAGCAGCCCCCGGGGGTTTGGACAAAACATTCAGTACTTC. Protein: CASSPRGFGQNIQYF. Together with reference TRBV5-4 and TRBJ2-4, the CDR3 gives the full variable domain: ETGVTQSPTHLIKTRGQQVTLRCSSQSGHNTVSWYQQALGQGPQFIFQYYREEENGRGNFPPRFSGLQFPNYSSELNVNALELDDSALYLCASSPRGFGQNIQYFGAGTRLSVL.

The V and J genes are TRBV7-9 and TRBJ1-2, with D uncertain. The CDR3 has 13 amino acids. The V end was cut by 2 bases, the J end by 7 bases, with 11 bases between. Germline values: CDR1 SEHNR, CDR2 FQNEAQ (reference sequence). CDR3 sequence: CASSLSLGLGYTF. In DNA, the CDR3 is TGTGCCAGCAGCTTATCCCTGGGTCTTGGCTACACCTTC.

The V gene is TRBV27, the J gene TRBJ1-6; D is unclear. Germline V gene lookup returns CDR1 MNHEY and CDR2 SMNVEV (reference sequence). V lost 7 bases and J 0 bases, leaving 10 bases between the germline ends. This CDR3 contains 15 residues. The CDR3 sequence: CASTPRFSYNSPLHF. DNA for the CDR3: TGTGCCAGCACTCCCCGATTCTCCTATAATTCACCCCTCCACTTT.

The chain combines TRBV9 with TRBJ1-1; D is ambiguous. Germline V lookup: CDR1 SGDLS, CDR2 YYNGEE. This CDR3 comprises 13 residues. V was pared by 3 bases and J by 3 bases, with 9 bases between. In DNA, the CDR3 is TGTGCCAGCAGCGGACCAAGGGACACTGAAGCTTTCTTT. It yields the protein CASSGPRDTEAFF. Filled out from reference TRBV9 and TRBJ1-1, the complete variable domain reads DSGVTQTPKHLITATGQRVTLRCSPRSGDLSVYWYQQSLDQGLQFLIQYYNGEERAKGNILERFSAQQFPDLHSELNLSSLELGDSALYFCASSGPRDTEAFFGQGTRLTVV.

The V call is TRBV9, the J call TRBJ1-2; D is undetermined. The germline V and J ends were trimmed by 0 bases and 3 bases, with 9 bases remaining between them. Germline CDR1 and CDR2: SGDLS and YYNGEE. The CDR3 runs 14 residues. CDR3 loop: CASSVEARDYGYTF. CDR3 DNA: TGTGCCAGCAGCGTAGAAGCCCGGGACTATGGCTACACCTTC.

J is TRBJ2-1 and V is TRBV7-8; possibly TRBD2 for D (7 bases). Germline values: CDR1 SGHVS, CDR2 FQNEAQ. The CDR3 loop spans 17 amino acids. V lost 2 bases to trimming and J lost 3 bases, with 17 bases between them. The chain's CDR3 is CASSLQTAGALYNEQFF. The CDR3 DNA is TGTGCCAGCAGCTTACAAACGGCGGGGGCCCTCTACAATGAGCAGTTCTTC.

The chain has TRBV27 and TRBJ1-1; D remains unclear. Trimming pared 5 bases from V and 1 base from J, leaving 20 bases between. The CDR3 length is 17 residues. Germline V gene sequence: CDR1 MNHEY, CDR2 SMNVEV (reference sequence). CDR3 nucleotide sequence: TGTGCCAGCAGTCCATTATTCACCAGCGGTACGAACACTGAAGCTTTCTTT. This codes for CASSPLFTSGTNTEAFF.

The V gene is TRBV5-5, the J gene TRBJ2-5; 8 nucleotides align to TRBD1. Germline V CDR1 and CDR2: SGHKS, YYEKEE (reference sequence). This CDR3 contains 14 residues. V gave up 6 bases and J gave up 5 bases; unmatched junction bases: 9. The CDR3 spells CASTLTGGGETQYF. The DNA for the CDR3 is TGTGCCAGCACCCTTACAGGGGGTGGTGAGACCCAGTACTTC.

V and J are TRBV5-1 and TRBJ1-1, with D uncertain. Germline V gene lookup returns CDR1 SGHRS and CDR2 YFSETQ. Trimming shortened V by 0 bases and J by 0 bases, and 3 bases separated the two germline ends. The CDR3 extends over 13 amino acids. The CDR3 protein is CASSLVVNTEAFF. As DNA, the CDR3 is TGCGCCAGCAGCTTGGTAGTGAACACTGAAGCTTTCTTT. The whole variable domain, remainder taken from reference TRBV5-1 and TRBJ1-1, is KAGVTQTPRYLIKTRGQQVTLSCSPISGHRSVSWYQQTPGQGLQFLFEYFSETQRNKGNFPGRFSGRQFSNSRSEMNVSTLELGDSALYLCASSLVVNTEAFFGQGTRLTVV.

This chain uses TRBV5-1 with TRBJ1-6, with 8 bases aligning to TRBD1. The CDR3 loop spans 15 amino acids. The J segment lost 10 bases and the V segment lost 0 bases, leaving 6 bases of the junction unmatched. The germline V gene encodes CDR1 SGHRS and CDR2 YFSETQ. The CDR3 sequence: CASSLAAGGGSPLHF. Here the CDR3 DNA reads TGCGCCAGCAGCTTGGCCGCAGGGGGCGGGTCACCCCTCCACTTT.

The chain is built from TRBV24-1 and TRBJ1-1; no reliable D call. Deletions cut 7 bases from V and 0 bases from J, with 20 bases between. CDR1 is KGHDR, CDR2 SFDVKD, per germline. This CDR3 region has 17 residues. The CDR3 reads CATSAPLVGIMNTEAFF. CDR3 DNA: TGTGCCACCAGCGCACCCCTAGTGGGAATCATGAACACTGAAGCTTTCTTT.

The chain employs TRBV10-1 and TRBJ1-6; perhaps TRBD1 as D (5 bases). The CDR3 consists of 15 residues. Germline V lookup: CDR1 WNHNN, CDR2 SYGVQD (reference sequence). Trimming stripped 6 bases from V and 7 bases from J, with 16 bases between. The DNA of the CDR3 is TGCGCCAGCAGCGCAAACCGGGACGGGAATTCACCCCTCCACTTT. Translation: CASSANRDGNSPLHF.

This clone was seen more than once but under ten times. The chain is built from TRBV13 and TRBJ2-7; 9 bases are a match to TRBD1. The trim removed 5 bases at V and 5 bases at J, leaving 7 bases unmatched. CDR1 and CDR2 (germline): PRHDT, FYEKMQ (reference sequence). CDR3 length: 14 residues. The CDR3 DNA is TGTGCCAGCAGCAAAACCGGGACAGGGAACGAGCAGTACTTC. Translating gives CASSKTGTGNEQYF. The whole variable domain, remainder taken from reference TRBV13 and TRBJ2-7, is AAGVIQSPRHLIKEKRETATLKCYPIPRHDTVYWYQQGPGQDPQFLISFYEKMQSDKGSIPDRFSAQQFSDYHSELNMSSLELGDSALYFCASSKTGTGNEQYFGPGTRLTVT.

This chain links TRBV18 with TRBJ2-6; no clear D gene. CDR3 size: 16 residues. Germline V gene sequence: CDR1 KGHSH, CDR2 LQKENI. The germline V and J ends were trimmed by 3 bases and 0 bases, with 9 bases remaining between them. The CDR3: CASSPLDSSGANVLTF. The DNA of the CDR3 is TGTGCCAGCTCACCCCTTGATAGCTCTGGGGCCAACGTCCTGACTTTC.

The chain employs TRBV11-2 and TRBJ2-2; D is possibly TRBD1 (5 bases). With 3 bases removed from V and 5 bases from J, the gap between germline ends came to 13 bases. CDR3 length equals 15 residues. Germline V gives CDR1 SGHAT, CDR2 FQNNGV. This CDR3 reads CASSFSQGLTGELFF. Written as DNA, the CDR3 is TGTGCCAGCAGCTTCTCCCAGGGTCTTACCGGGGAGCTGTTTTTT.

The CDR3 bases are TGTGCCAGCAGCCTCTTGGGGCTAGGCGGGAGATTTGGTGAGCAGTTCTTC. It is translated as CASSLLGLGGRFGEQFF. The V call is TRBV7-8, the J call TRBJ2-1; 7 nucleotides agree with TRBD2. Germline loops: CDR1 SGHVS, CDR2 FQNEAQ. The V gene end was trimmed by 5 bases and the J gene end by 9 bases; junction bases not matched to a gene: 19. The CDR3 has 17 residues.

The V call is TRBV18, the J call TRBJ1-2; tentative D call: TRBD1 (6 bases). The CDR3 is 15 residues long. Trimming took 2 bases from V and 5 from J, leaving 15 bases between them. The germline gives CDR1 KGHSH, CDR2 LQKENI. The CDR3 DNA sequence: TGTGCCAGCTCACCAAGGCCAGGGGTTTGGTATGGCTACACCTTC. Its protein is CASSPRPGVWYGYTF.

The chain recombines TRBV6-5 with TRBJ1-4; D perhaps matches TRBD1 (5 bases). Trimming took 2 bases from V and 4 from J, leaving 11 bases between them. Germline V gives CDR1 MNHEY, CDR2 SVGAGI. The CDR3 contains 15 residues. The CDR3 DNA follows: TGTGCCAGCAGTTACGGGGCCACAAATAATGAAAAACTGTTTTTT. Translating gives CASSYGATNNEKLFF.

The rearrangement joins TRBV7-9 to TRBJ2-5; perhaps D is TRBD1 or TRBD2 (6 bases each). Germline V gene lookup returns CDR1 SEHNR and CDR2 FQNEAQ (reference sequence). CDR3 length: 17 residues. Trimming took 4 bases from V and 5 from J, leaving 23 bases between them. The CDR3 nucleotides are TGTGCCAGCAGCTCAAATGCGGGACAAGGGAGAGGGGAGACCCAGTACTTC. As protein: CASSSNAGQGRGETQYF.

The chain employs TRBV5-1 and TRBJ2-2, with 8 bases fitting TRBD1. Germline V gene sequence: CDR1 SGHRS, CDR2 YFSETQ. J gave up 0 bases and V 6 bases, and 10 bases lay outside the gene matches. The CDR3 length is 17 residues. CDR3 loop: CASTRGGGQANTGELFF. CDR3 nucleotide sequence: TGCGCCAGCACTCGTGGTGGGGGACAGGCGAACACCGGGGAGCTGTTTTTT.

In DNA, the CDR3 is TGTGCCAGCAGCCGAGACCCGCCAGCCTACGAGCAGTACTTC. Amino acid sequence: CASSRDPPAYEQYF. The rearrangement joins TRBV3-1 (or the pseudogene TRBV3-2) to TRBJ2-7; D not certain. The V and J ends lost 4 bases and 2 bases respectively, with 12 bases between them. The CDR3 covers 14 residues. CDR1 LGHDT and CDR2 YNNKEL come from the germline V gene (reference sequence).

The chain uses TRBV19 and TRBJ1-4; D may be TRBD1 (6 bases). The V end lost 1 base, the J end lost 13 bases, and 16 bases lay between the germline ends. This CDR3 contains 14 residues. Germline-derived CDR1 and CDR2 are LNHDA and SQIVND (reference sequence). Here the CDR3 reads CASSIGTVWEGLFF. Here the CDR3 DNA reads TGTGCCAGTAGTATAGGGACAGTTTGGGAAGGACTGTTTTTT.